Following are 4 T cell receptor beta chains from one sample sequenced in a study of T-cell memory formation after mild COVID-19 listed by TCRdb under 2021. Library construction relied on 5' RACE. TCRdb records Illumina NovaSeq 6000 as the sequencer. The public reads were run again by TCRdb, first through fastp at Q25 and then through MiXCR, and only productive beta chains were kept. When rows share a CDR3 protein, they turn into one entry using the most common DNA and genes. The sample has a few hundred thousand distinct CDR3 sequences on record, more than 8% of them singletons. The top ten constitute around 21% of the sample. The sequencing sample was made of PBMCs or a T cell subset sorted from them (not recorded which). The receptors derive from a man younger than 35 who had mild COVID-19 (a few samples of this study predate the infection). The sample titles of this study are shuffled in the database, so cell type and time point are left out; the donor was told from shared clones.

The chain uses TRBV19 and TRBJ2-3, with 7 bases lining up with TRBD1. Per the germline V gene, CDR1 is LNHDA and CDR2 is SQIVND (reference sequence). This CDR3 is 14 amino acids long. V lost 3 bases, J lost 2 bases, and 2 bases stayed unmatched. CDR3 sequence (DNA): TGTGCCAGTAGTATCGGACAGGACACAGATACGCAGTATTTT. Protein: CASSIGQDTDTQYF.

This rearrangement joins TRBV24-1 to TRBJ1-1; tentatively, D is TRBD1 (5 bases). CDR3 size: 14 residues. Per germline, CDR1 KGHDR and CDR2 SFDVKD. V lost 11 bases and J lost 1, with 16 bases in between. The chain's CDR3 is CAIKGHPPNTEAFF. CDR3 bases: TGTGCCATCAAAGGACACCCGCCGAACACTGAAGCTTTCTTT.

This clonotype was counted only a few times. This rearrangement joins TRBV6-2 or TRBV6-3 to TRBJ2-1; 9 nucleotides line up with TRBD1. The CDR3 is 14 amino acids. Germline CDR1 MNHEY, CDR2 SVGEGT. With V trimmed by 7 bases and J by 3 bases, 4 bases remained unmatched. Here the CDR3 DNA reads TGTGCCAGCAACGGACAGGGGATCTACAATGAGCAGTTCTTC. Protein: CASNGQGIYNEQFF.

A few counts support this clonotype. The chain employs TRBV5-5 and TRBJ2-2; D uncertain. Trimming stripped 2 bases from V and 3 bases from J, with 8 bases between. The CDR3 contains 14 residues. CDR1 SGHKS and CDR2 YYEKEE come from the germline V gene (reference sequence). The chain's CDR3 is CASSFRPYTGELFF. The CDR3 DNA sequence: TGTGCCAGCAGCTTCAGGCCCTACACCGGGGAGCTGTTTTTT.